This is a list of T cell receptor beta chains from one sample in a study of T-cell memory formation after mild COVID-19. Via MiXCR, TCRdb re-called the 5' RACE reads, giving one row per CDR3 protein. The sample contains about 390,000 distinct CDR3 sequences, more than 15% of which appear only once. What was sequenced was PBMCs or a T cell subset sorted from them (not recorded which). The origin of the receptors is a man between 18 and 29 years old who had mild COVID-19 (a few samples of this study predate the infection). Cell type and time point are not known. CDR3s include the opening cysteine and the closing phenylalanine or tryptophan.

v_gene: TRBV12-3/TRBV12-4; j_gene: TRBJ2-5; CDR3aa: CASSFWGEETQYF
v_gene: TRBV7-9; j_gene: TRBJ2-6; CDR3aa: CASGTGESGANVLTF
v_gene: TRBV7-9; j_gene: TRBJ2-7; CDR3aa: CASSPLTGRSYEQYF
v_gene: TRBV5-1; j_gene: TRBJ1-3; CDR3aa: CASSETDRRNTIYF
v_gene: TRBV7-2; j_gene: TRBJ1-1; CDR3aa: CASRDPNTEAFF
v_gene: TRBV4-1; j_gene: TRBJ2-2; CDR3aa: CASSHTQDGANTGELFF
v_gene: TRBV6-5; j_gene: TRBJ1-1; CDR3aa: CASSLYPGNTEAFF
v_gene: TRBV19; j_gene: TRBJ2-3; CDR3aa: CASIKRDRGGDTQYF
v_gene: TRBV21-1; j_gene: TRBJ2-7; CDR3aa: CASSNPGTGEWYEQYF
v_gene: TRBV19; j_gene: TRBJ2-3; CDR3aa: CASSIADSDTQYF
v_gene: TRBV20-1; j_gene: TRBJ2-3; CDR3aa: CSAPGRDLGTDTQYF
v_gene: TRBV6-5; j_gene: TRBJ2-3; CDR3aa: CASYKPDTQYF
v_gene: TRBV3-1; j_gene: TRBJ2-1; CDR3aa: CASSQGWRGGNEQFF
v_gene: TRBV9; j_gene: TRBJ2-7; CDR3aa: CASSPDRENIYEQYF
v_gene: TRBV24-1; j_gene: TRBJ2-3; CDR3aa: CATSVAGADTQYF
v_gene: TRBV4-1; j_gene: TRBJ1-4; CDR3aa: CASSQEVPPGPTGEELFF
v_gene: TRBV6-6; j_gene: TRBJ1-2; CDR3aa: CASSEPGGYYGYTF
v_gene: TRBV24-1; j_gene: TRBJ2-3; CDR3aa: CATGTGAFSTDTQYF
v_gene: TRBV4-3; j_gene: TRBJ1-4; CDR3aa: CASSPQGADEKLFF
v_gene: TRBV12-3/TRBV12-4; j_gene: TRBJ1-1; CDR3aa: CASIPRGWGTEAFF
v_gene: TRBV11-1; j_gene: TRBJ2-3; CDR3aa: CASSETSGGIAQYF
v_gene: TRBV7-2; j_gene: TRBJ2-3; CDR3aa: CASGTSGIDTQYF
v_gene: TRBV7-3; j_gene: TRBJ2-3; CDR3aa: CASSSGGSDTQYF
v_gene: TRBV7-9; j_gene: TRBJ1-4; CDR3aa: CASSPGTGDEKLFF
v_gene: TRBV2; j_gene: TRBJ2-7; CDR3aa: CASGRAWTGAYEQYF
v_gene: TRBV12-3/TRBV12-4; j_gene: TRBJ2-6; CDR3aa: CASSLGPGLGRAGANVLTF
v_gene: TRBV24-1; j_gene: TRBJ2-3; CDR3aa: CATSDRTRGTQYF
v_gene: TRBV10-3; j_gene: TRBJ2-5; CDR3aa: CAISEVLGETQYF
v_gene: TRBV7-2; j_gene: TRBJ2-7; CDR3aa: CASSLWGQGQEQYF
v_gene: TRBV5-1; j_gene: TRBJ1-3; CDR3aa: CASSPGPAASGNTIYF
v_gene: TRBV4-1; j_gene: TRBJ2-5; CDR3aa: CASSQGTSVGTQYF